The rows below give T cell receptor beta chains drawn from one sample of a study of immune evolution from preneoplasia to lung adenocarcinoma. Assay: immunoSEQ multiplex PCR; the TCRdb copy retains only in-frame clones and omits some. The sample contains several thousand clones, around 73% of which appear only once. The specimen was FFPE minimally invasive lung adenocarcinoma tissue. Receptors were obtained from a donor older than 65 with lung adenocarcinoma. CDR3s include the opening cysteine and the closing phenylalanine or tryptophan. Fields, in order: clone size, V gene, J gene, CDR3 length, D gene, CDR3 DNA, CDR3 protein. The D gene is left open where the match is weak. Clone size, where shown, is once, few, many, or a class for clones that have expanded.

>NA|TRBV6-5|TRBJ2-4|13|NA
TGTGCCAGCAGTTATGGGGAAGGAAACATTCAGTACTTC
CASSYGEGNIQYF
>NA|TRBV2|TRBJ1-4|12|NA
TGTGCCAGCACGGGTTTCGGGGAAAAACTGTTTTTT
CASTGFGEKLFF
>NA|TRBV6-6|TRBJ2-7|15|TRBD2
TGTGCCAGCAGTCTCCTAGCGGTAAAGACCTACGAGCAGTACTTC
CASSLLAVKTYEQYF
>NA|TRBV5-5|TRBJ2-7|12|NA
TGTGCCAGCAGCTTACACAACTACGAGCAGTACTTC
CASSLHNYEQYF
>NA|TRBV25-1|TRBJ2-1|16|TRBD1
TGTGCCAGCAGTGGGACAGGGGGCCTCTCCTACAATGAGCAGTTCTTC
CASSGTGGLSYNEQFF
>once|TRBV2|TRBJ1-4|16|NA
TGTGCCAGCAAGCAGGGGTCCCCGGGGATTAATGAAAAACTGTTTTTT
CASKQGSPGINEKLFF
>NA|TRBV5-1|TRBJ1-2|14|NA
TGCGCCAGCAGCTTACACACAGGAGGCTATGGCTACACCTTC
CASSLHTGGYGYTF
>NA|TRBV4-1|TRBJ2-3|16|NA
TGCGCCAGCAGCCAGGCTTGGGGCTTCGGGGGAGATACGCAGTATTTT
CASSQAWGFGGDTQYF
>NA|TRBV10-2|TRBJ1-5|13|NA
TGCGCCAGCAGTCGGACCGGGGGTCAGCCCCAGCATTTT
CASSRTGGQPQHF
>NA|TRBV14|TRBJ2-5|13|NA
TGTGCCAGCAGCCAAGTGGGGGCGGAGACCCAGTACTTC
CASSQVGAETQYF
>once|TRBV7-8|TRBJ1-3|15|NA
TGTGCCAGCAGCCCAGTCCTCCGGTCTGGAAACACCATATATTTT
CASSPVLRSGNTIYF
>NA|TRBV4-1|TRBJ2-5|16|TRBD2
TGCGCCAGCAGCCAAGAAGGGACTAGCGCACAAGAGACCCAGTACTTC
CASSQEGTSAQETQYF
>few|TRBV19|TRBJ2-3|12|NA
TGTGCCAGTAGTGCAGACACAGATACGCAGTATTTT
CASSADTDTQYF
>few|TRBV5-6|TRBJ1-2|12|NA
TGTGCCAGCAGGGTTGGGATGAGTGGCTACACCTTC
CASRVGMSGYTF
>NA|TRBV11-2|TRBJ2-4|14|NA
TGTGCCAGCAGCTTCAGTAGCGGAAAAAACATTCAGTACTTC
CASSFSSGKNIQYF
>NA|TRBV27|TRBJ1-5|15|NA
TGTGCCAGCTCCGGGGGGGCTTCCCGAAATCAGCCCCAGCATTTT
CASSGGASRNQPQHF
>NA|TRBV5-6|TRBJ2-4|15|NA
TGTGCCAGCAGCTTGGCGGTGGGAATAAAGGACATTCAGTACTTC
CASSLAVGIKDIQYF